This TCR beta chain was profiled in a study of OX40 agonist ivuxolimab in advanced cancers. CDR1 and CDR2 from the germline V gene are SEHNR and FQNEAQ (reference sequence). This CDR3 is 15 amino acids long. V was trimmed by 2 bases and J by 2 bases, leaving 12 bases between them. Libraries were prepared by immunoSEQ multiplex PCR; TCRdb keeps only in-frame clonotypes and omits some of them. The data show some 80,000 clones, roughly 90% seen once. The chain recombines TRBV7-9 with TRBJ1-1, with D hard to call. The sample consisted of CD4+ or CD8+ T cells sorted from blood, taken in a trial of the OX40 agonist ivuxolimab. This TCR was recovered from an adult with an advanced solid tumor such as melanoma, head and neck, liver or kidney cancer. The CDR3 region is CASSLPWAVNTEAFF. In DNA form, the CDR3 reads TGTGCCAGCAGCTTACCCTGGGCAGTAAACACTGAAGCTTTCTTT.